Listed below are T cell receptor beta chains from one sample, sequenced in a study of CD8+CD57+ T cells in acquired aplastic anemia. MiXCR, run by TCRdb on the reads, gives a single entry per CDR3 protein. The sample holds under 350,000 distinct CDR3 sequences; approximately 58% are singletons and the top ten take 1.3%. The sequencing sample was made of sorted CD4+, CD8+, or CD8+CD57+ T cells (not recorded which) from PBMCs. The receptors stem from a human donor with aplastic anemia. The CDR3 runs from the conserved cysteine through the conserved F or W. Each record gives: clone size, CDR3 length, V gene, J gene, D gene, CDR3 DNA, CDR3 protein. The D gene is left open where the match is weak. Clone sizes are given selectively: once, few, many, or a class where the clone is expanded.

>NA|14|TRBV7-9|TRBJ1-1|NA
TGTGCCAGCAGCATTATGGTAGAGAACACTGAAGCTTTCTTT
CASSIMVENTEAFF
>NA|14|TRBV9|TRBJ1-3|NA
TGTGCCAGCAGCGTAGAGGGAGCTGGAAACACCATATATTTT
CASSVEGAGNTIYF
>few|12|TRBV5-1|TRBJ2-1|NA
TGCGCCAGCAGCTTGACTAGGCGGGAGCAGTTCTTC
CASSLTRREQFF
>NA|13|TRBV24-1|TRBJ2-5|NA
TGTGCCACCAGTGATTTGCTTGGAAGGACCCAGTACTTC
CATSDLLGRTQYF
>many|16|TRBV5-1|TRBJ1-2|TRBD1
TGCGCCAGCAGCGGGGGACAGGGACTCGAGGGCTATGGCTACACCTTC
CASSGGQGLEGYGYTF
>few|16|TRBV19|TRBJ1-1|NA
TGTGCCAGTAGTGCGCCATTGTGGGCAGTTAACACTGAAGCTTTCTTT
CASSAPLWAVNTEAFF
>NA|15|TRBV5-1|TRBJ1-1|TRBD1
TGCGCCAGCACACAGGGGCGCCTGGGGTACACTGAAGCTTTCTTT
CASTQGRLGYTEAFF
>NA|12|TRBV7-8|TRBJ2-7|NA
TGTGCCAGCAGCTTTACTTTGTCCGAGCAGTACTTC
CASSFTLSEQYF
>NA|13|TRBV7-9|TRBJ2-7|NA
TGTGCCAGCAGCTTGGAAGCCCTCTACGAGCAGTACTTC
CASSLEALYEQYF
>many|15|TRBV7-9|TRBJ1-2|NA
TGTGCCAGCAGCTTAGTCTCGGGGAATAGCTATGGCTACACCTTC
CASSLVSGNSYGYTF
>NA|12|TRBV10-2|TRBJ2-7|NA
TGCGCCAGCAGTGAGTTAGGGGACGAGCAGTACTTC
CASSELGDEQYF
>many|14|TRBV11-1|TRBJ1-1|NA
TGTGCCAGCAGCTTTTCCGTGGTTCTGACTGAAGCTTTCTTT
CASSFSVVLTEAFF
>NA|15|TRBV2|TRBJ2-1|TRBD1
TGTGCCAGCAGCACCGGACAGGGATTGAGGAATGAGCAGTTCTTC
CASSTGQGLRNEQFF
>many|14|TRBV6-5|TRBJ2-7|TRBD2
TGTGCCAGCAGTTCCCCGGGACTACTCACCGAGCAGTACTTC
CASSSPGLLTEQYF
>many|13|TRBV11-2|TRBJ2-3|NA
TGTGCCAGCAGCCACCCCCAAGCAGATACGCAGTATTTT
CASSHPQADTQYF
>NA|12|TRBV15|TRBJ1-2|NA
TGTGCCACCAGATCGCCGGGTTACCAAGGAGAATTC
CATRSPGYQGEF
>NA|13|TRBV11-2|TRBJ2-7|NA
TGTGCCAGCAGTTTTGGGGACCCCTACGAGCAGTACTTC
CASSFGDPYEQYF
>NA|14|TRBV20-1|TRBJ2-7|NA
TGCAGTGCTAGAGATGGAGACAGCCAGTACGAGCAGTACTTC
CSARDGDSQYEQYF
>NA|14|TRBV19|TRBJ1-1|NA
TGTGCCAGTAGTATACGGGCGGCGAACACCGAAGCTCTCTTT
CASSIRAANTEALF
>NA|15|TRBV10-3|TRBJ1-1|NA
TGTGCCATCCGTCTCCGGACGGGCTTAAACACTGAAGCTTTCTTT
CAIRLRTGLNTEAFF
>many|15|TRBV5-1|TRBJ1-6|NA
TGCGCCAGCAGCTTGGCACCCCAGGGAAATTCACCCCTCCACTTT
CASSLAPQGNSPLHF
>once|14|TRBV7-2|TRBJ2-7|TRBD1
TGTGCCAGCAGCTGCAGGGACAGGGGCTACGAGCAGTACTTC
CASSCRDRGYEQYF
>NA|14|TRBV20-1|TRBJ2-7|TRBD2
TGCAGTGCTAGGGGATCTAGCGGGGGCTACGAGCAGTACTTC
CSARGSSGGYEQYF
>once|12|TRBV19|TRBJ1-2|NA
TGTGCCAGTAGCCTCGGACGGTATGGCTACACCTTC
CASSLGRYGYTF
>many|13|TRBV6-1|TRBJ1-5|TRBD1
TGTGCCAGGACACAGGGGGGCAATCAGCCCCAGCATTTT
CARTQGGNQPQHF
>few|14|TRBV20-1|TRBJ2-7|TRBD2
TGCAGTGCTGGCCGTAGCGGGGGCTTCCACGAGCAGTACTTC
CSAGRSGGFHEQYF
>NA|16|TRBV4-3|TRBJ2-3|TRBD2
TGCGCCAGCAGCCCGGGACTAGCGGGAGGTCGCGATACGCAGTATTTT
CASSPGLAGGRDTQYF
>few|16|TRBV5-1|TRBJ1-2|TRBD1
TGCGCCAGCACCCAGACCGGGACAGGGGGCAACTATGGCTACACCTTC
CASTQTGTGGNYGYTF
>many|15|TRBV5-1|TRBJ1-2|TRBD1
TGCGCCAGCAGCCTTGACCTGACAGGGGCCTATGGCTACACCTTC
CASSLDLTGAYGYTF
>NA|16|TRBV2|TRBJ2-5|TRBD2
TGTGCCAGCAGCCAAGCTAGCGGGGGGGCAGGAGAGACCCAGTACTTC
CASSQASGGAGETQYF
>many|13|TRBV15|TRBJ1-2|NA
TGTGCCACCAGCAGAGGGAACAGGGAAGGCTACACCTTC
CATSRGNREGYTF